The present entry profiles one T cell receptor beta chain with its context. Trimming left V 7 bases short and J 7 bases short, with 16 bases between. CDR1 SNHLY and CDR2 FYNNEI come from the germline V gene. The CDR3 is 13 amino acids. Genomic DNA acted as the template from which TCR beta VDJ combination and CDR3 sequence profiling were carried out. Each CDR3 protein is one row after TCRdb ran MiXCR on the reads. This table holds under 250,000 distinct CDR3 sequences, roughly 33% found once. This entry belongs to a study of CD8+CD57+ T cells in acquired aplastic anemia. The sample consisted of sorted CD4+, CD8+, or CD8+CD57+ T cells (not recorded which) from PBMCs. The rearrangement links TRBV2 to TRBJ1-2; no firm D call. The sequence was collected from a human donor in good health, serving as a control. CDR3 sequence reads: CASNWLAETGYTF. CDR3 coding DNA: TGTGCCAGCAATTGGTTGGCGGAAACTGGCTACACCTTC.